Here is one T cell receptor beta chain with its context. Its cognate antigen is unknown. The sample belongs to a study of CD4 T cells in relation to SARS-CoV-2 and coronaviruses. In the study overall: PBMCs were cultured with antigen for over nine days before TCR beta sequencing.

Unexposed donor CD4+ T cells date from about 2011-2019, before the COVID-19 pandemic. The cells were cultured for less than twelve days before CD4+ T cells were isolated. Unexposed-donor CD4+ T cells were probed with SARS-CoV-2 S/N and four cold-coronavirus spikes, cells permitting. CDR1 SGHRS and CDR2 YFSETQ come from the germline V gene. The CDR3 has 15 residues. The V segment lost 4 bases and the J segment 7 bases; nucleotides outside the gene matches: 10. Study results and caveats: This crossreactivity analysis covered spike protein alone, no other viral proteins.

The table came from immunoSEQ multiplex PCR; TCRdb's copy has only in-frame clones and leaves some out. The sample holds more than 15,000 clones, around 75% seen once. The clonotype was recovered from a human donor in good health. The chain links TRBV5-1 to TRBJ1-2; 10 nucleotides line up with TRBD1. The specimen sequenced was CD4+ T cells from PBMCs, cultured in vitro. This CDR3 reads CASSPSFRDRGGYTF. CDR3 sequence (DNA): TGCGCCAGCAGCCCATCCTTCCGGGACAGGGGTGGCTACACCTTC. Supplemented by reference TRBV5-1 and TRBJ1-2, the full variable domain reads KAGVTQTPRYLIKTRGQQVTLSCSPISGHRSVSWYQQTPGQGLQFLFEYFSETQRNKGNFPGRFSGRQFSNSRSEMNVSTLELGDSALYLCASSPSFRDRGGYTFGSGTRLTVV.